This is a list of T cell receptor beta chains from one sample in a study of T cells after yellow fever vaccination. A single record per CDR3 protein comes from TCRdb applying MiXCR to the 5' RACE reads. The sample has almost 600,000 distinct CDR3 sequences, 13% seen once. Source: PBMCs, taken on the day of the yellow fever booster vaccination. The receptors here all came from a young man who received the YFV17D yellow fever vaccine. CDR3s include the opening cysteine and the closing phenylalanine or tryptophan. Fields, in order: V gene, J gene, D gene, CDR3 protein. The D gene is left open where the match is weak.

v_gene: TRBV5-5; j_gene: TRBJ2-5; d_gene: -; CDR3aa: CASSLPRASLETQYF
v_gene: TRBV7-2; j_gene: TRBJ1-1; d_gene: TRBD1; CDR3aa: CASSLRTGTNTEAFF
v_gene: TRBV10-3; j_gene: TRBJ2-5; d_gene: -; CDR3aa: CAIRPRDSIVAQYF
v_gene: TRBV6-1; j_gene: TRBJ2-2; d_gene: TRBD2; CDR3aa: CASTNGGTGELFF
v_gene: TRBV25-1; j_gene: TRBJ2-1; d_gene: TRBD1; CDR3aa: CASSEFEAGGRGSYNEQFF
v_gene: TRBV7-7; j_gene: TRBJ2-2; d_gene: TRBD2; CDR3aa: CASSSLAGANTGELFF
v_gene: TRBV20-1; j_gene: TRBJ2-3; d_gene: -; CDR3aa: CSATGDTDTQYF
v_gene: TRBV5-1; j_gene: TRBJ2-2; d_gene: TRBD2; CDR3aa: CASNPSGRTTGELFF
v_gene: TRBV3-1; j_gene: TRBJ2-1; d_gene: TRBD2; CDR3aa: CASSQDALGAGGFF
v_gene: TRBV20-1; j_gene: TRBJ2-2; d_gene: TRBD2; CDR3aa: CSARDGTSGPTGELFF
v_gene: TRBV28; j_gene: TRBJ2-1; d_gene: TRBD1; CDR3aa: CASSSRTGNYNEQFF
v_gene: TRBV18; j_gene: TRBJ2-3; d_gene: -; CDR3aa: CASSDASITDTQYF
v_gene: TRBV5-1; j_gene: TRBJ2-3; d_gene: -; CDR3aa: CASSLTGASTDTQYF
v_gene: TRBV6-6; j_gene: TRBJ1-5; d_gene: -; CDR3aa: CASNRQRNQPQHF
v_gene: TRBV15; j_gene: TRBJ2-7; d_gene: -; CDR3aa: CATSRGWQGGFYEQYF
v_gene: TRBV20-1; j_gene: TRBJ2-5; d_gene: -; CDR3aa: CSARAGFQETQYF
v_gene: TRBV6-4; j_gene: TRBJ2-2; d_gene: TRBD2; CDR3aa: CASSNTLAVNTGELFF
v_gene: TRBV21-1; j_gene: TRBJ2-1; d_gene: -; CDR3aa: CASSPPGLAILEQFF
v_gene: TRBV15; j_gene: TRBJ1-5; d_gene: TRBD1; CDR3aa: CATSSPGQGFGQPQHF
v_gene: TRBV20-1; j_gene: TRBJ1-5; d_gene: -; CDR3aa: CSASFRTGNSLPQHF
v_gene: TRBV5-4; j_gene: TRBJ2-2; d_gene: TRBD2; CDR3aa: CASSLELAGVTGELFF
v_gene: TRBV7-3; j_gene: TRBJ2-3; d_gene: -; CDR3aa: CASSYIGDTQYF
v_gene: TRBV5-4; j_gene: TRBJ2-6; d_gene: -; CDR3aa: CASSLVAAGANVLTF
v_gene: TRBV30; j_gene: TRBJ2-1; d_gene: -; CDR3aa: CAWSWAASSYNEQFF
v_gene: TRBV7-8; j_gene: TRBJ2-2; d_gene: -; CDR3aa: CASSKGGGSNTGELFF